This TCR beta chain was recovered during a study of blood T cell repertoires in COVID-19. On the study more broadly: The United States, Italy and Spain were the sources of the acute and convalescent COVID-19 samples.

As handled by the study authors: Reference gene primers were amplified, and this amplification served to estimate nucleated cell counts. Profiling relied on immunoSEQ multiplex PCR, and the TCRdb table lists in-frame clones only, not all of them. The V and J calls and clone size come from that table; D and trimming were worked out from the DNA. This sample has about 190,000 clones, with roughly nine tenths found just once. There are 14 residues in the CDR3. V was pared by 10 bases and J by 7 bases, with 12 bases of the junction left unmatched. Germline V gives CDR1 ENHRY, CDR2 SYGVKD. The TCR was taken from a man aged 40-49 years with acute or convalescent COVID-19. Input material: peripheral blood. V and J are TRBV10-3 and TRBJ2-1; TRBD2 matches 8 bases. CDR3 sequence (DNA): TGTGCCAATCGGGGTGGCGGGGGGACTAATGAGCAGTTCTTC. The encoded protein is CANRGGGGTNEQFF.